The rows below give T cell receptor beta chains drawn from one sample of a study of cytomegalovirus exposure and HLA in healthy donors. Sequencing was performed with immunoSEQ multiplex PCR; in TCRdb, only in-frame clones are kept and a portion is missing. The sample includes roughly 120,000 clones, more than 70% of them seen just once. Sequencing was done on a sample of PBMCs. The receptors derive from a man aged 18 to 29 in good health and CMV-seronegative. Each CDR3 is given without its conserved first and last residue. The order of the fields is J gene, V gene, CDR3 protein.

j_call: TRBJ1-1
v_call: TRBV25-1
cdr3_aa: ASRDSIRRGLNTEAF

j_call: TRBJ1-2
v_call: TRBV27
cdr3_aa: ASRSAGGNYGYT

j_call: TRBJ1-5
v_call: TRBV19
cdr3_aa: ASSIDWGQLNQPQH

j_call: TRBJ1-4
v_call: TRBV6-5
cdr3_aa: ASRSTGLSEKLF

j_call: TRBJ1-5
v_call: TRBV28
cdr3_aa: ASSSQRDRGIGDQPQH

j_call: TRBJ1-1
v_call: TRBV27
cdr3_aa: ASSGTGPEAF

j_call: TRBJ2-4
v_call: TRBV6-1
cdr3_aa: ASSARQGLFSFL

j_call: TRBJ2-6
v_call: TRBV4-2
cdr3_aa: ASSPRLAGGEGGANVLT

j_call: TRBJ1-2
v_call: TRBV30
cdr3_aa: AWIRGGQTFNYGYT

j_call: TRBJ2-7
v_call: TRBV4-2
cdr3_aa: ASSQEREAPYEQY

j_call: TRBJ1-1
v_call: TRBV19
cdr3_aa: ASSIAGMNTEAF

j_call: TRBJ2-3
v_call: TRBV7-6
cdr3_aa: ASSLALAGTGTQY

j_call: TRBJ2-2
v_call: TRBV27
cdr3_aa: ASSGQANTGELF

j_call: TRBJ1-4
v_call: TRBV15
cdr3_aa: ATSRAVGQGATNEKLF

j_call: TRBJ2-3
v_call: TRBV6-4
cdr3_aa: ASSDEAGSTDTQY

j_call: TRBJ2-7
v_call: TRBV25-1
cdr3_aa: ASSEPGTGQGEQY

j_call: TRBJ1-5
v_call: TRBV29-1
cdr3_aa: SVGQDSNQPQH

j_call: TRBJ2-1
v_call: TRBV29-1
cdr3_aa: SAGTSGYSYNEQF

j_call: TRBJ2-1
v_call: TRBV7-8
cdr3_aa: ASSLGQYNEQF

j_call: TRBJ1-1
v_call: TRBV6-5
cdr3_aa: ASSPRQGGTEAF

j_call: TRBJ1-1
v_call: TRBV19
cdr3_aa: ASSPDRVNTEAF

j_call: TRBJ2-1
v_call: TRBV11-2
cdr3_aa: ASSLWTISYNEQF

j_call: TRBJ2-1
v_call: TRBV7-6
cdr3_aa: ASSSTEATYNEQF

j_call: TRBJ2-7
v_call: TRBV6-5
cdr3_aa: ASREPQGYEQY

j_call: TRBJ2-7
v_call: TRBV4-2
cdr3_aa: ASSQGQDRASYEQY

j_call: TRBJ1-1
v_call: TRBV23-1
cdr3_aa: ASSQSRDRGRMNTEAF

j_call: TRBJ2-7
v_call: TRBV5-1
cdr3_aa: ASSFTGYEQY

j_call: TRBJ1-5
v_call: TRBV27
cdr3_aa: ASGQGDNQPQH

j_call: TRBJ1-1
v_call: TRBV5-1
cdr3_aa: ASSLADGGLTEAF

j_call: TRBJ2-5
v_call: TRBV5-1
cdr3_aa: ASSLGAGEETQY

j_call: TRBJ2-7
v_call: TRBV30
cdr3_aa: AWNWGYVYEQY

j_call: TRBJ2-2
v_call: TRBV7-2
cdr3_aa: ASSSNLALGELF

j_call: TRBJ1-4
v_call: TRBV6-1
cdr3_aa: ASSEGTGWLNEKLF

j_call: TRBJ1-2
v_call: TRBV5-4
cdr3_aa: ASRVFRNYYGYT

j_call: TRBJ1-4
v_call: TRBV5-1
cdr3_aa: ASSVPESGEKLF

j_call: TRBJ2-2
v_call: TRBV6-5
cdr3_aa: ASSYGTSGYTGELF

j_call: TRBJ2-2
v_call: TRBV15
cdr3_aa: ATSRDLSQAGGTGELF

j_call: TRBJ1-2
v_call: TRBV2
cdr3_aa: ASSEKTTYGYT

j_call: TRBJ2-3
v_call: TRBV4-2
cdr3_aa: ASSQDEAGGPTDTQY

j_call: TRBJ1-4
v_call: TRBV7-6
cdr3_aa: ASSPTDETEKLF

j_call: TRBJ1-3
v_call: TRBV12-5
cdr3_aa: ASGLVPAGGNTIY

j_call: TRBJ1-5
v_call: TRBV5-6
cdr3_aa: ASSLRRQGLVDQPQH

j_call: TRBJ2-2
v_call: TRBV6-6
cdr3_aa: ASSYSGEELTGELF

j_call: TRBJ1-2
v_call: TRBV30
cdr3_aa: AWEDRAYGYT

j_call: TRBJ1-1
v_call: TRBV5-1
cdr3_aa: ASSPQTGGNTEAF

j_call: TRBJ2-1
v_call: TRBV29-1
cdr3_aa: SVDSGGRGVEQF

j_call: TRBJ1-2
v_call: TRBV2
cdr3_aa: ASSGGGYT

j_call: TRBJ1-5
v_call: TRBV11-2
cdr3_aa: ASSLSGLGNQPQH

j_call: TRBJ1-5
v_call: TRBV23-1
cdr3_aa: ASSQSDRDSNQPQH

j_call: TRBJ1-1
v_call: TRBV6-5
cdr3_aa: ASSYITTGRNTEAF

j_call: TRBJ2-5
v_call: TRBV25-1
cdr3_aa: ASSEFGTGDQETQY